This TCR beta chain was sequenced during a study of OX40 agonist ivuxolimab in advanced cancers. Deletions cut 6 bases from V and 6 bases from J, with 23 bases between. CDR3 length: 17 amino acids. Per germline, CDR1 MDHEN and CDR2 SYDVKM. The data were produced by immunoSEQ multiplex PCR, yet TCRdb's version contains in-frame clones alone and is incomplete. The sample includes about 160,000 clones, around 94% of them seen just once. The chain combines TRBV28 with TRBJ2-2; unclear D gene. The sequence was obtained from an adult with an advanced solid tumor such as melanoma, head and neck, liver or kidney cancer. Source: CD4+ or CD8+ T cells sorted from blood, taken in a trial of the OX40 agonist ivuxolimab. CDR3 bases: TGTGCCAGCAGCCCCCCGTACGGGCGTCAGATCGCCGGGGAGCTGTTTTTT. Its protein product is CASSPPYGRQIAGELFF.